Sequencing of this T cell receptor (beta chain) was carried out in a study of identical twins. Study-level points and caveats: Findings came from cross-sectional statistics, without long-term follow-up of donors.

Concerning this clonotype itself: The antigen is not known.

Among all donors, each was a healthy Caucasian. Germline CDR1 is SGHRS and CDR2 is YFSETQ. V lost 4 bases and J 7 bases, leaving 14 bases between the germline ends. The CDR3 runs 14 residues. TCRdb itself ran the 5' RACE reads through MiXCR, one entry per CDR3 protein. The table has about 470,000 distinct CDR3 sequences, 20% to 25% seen once. The data were also submitted as part of a second study, on T cells expressing NK-cell markers. As reported in that work: Sorted T-cell subsets CD3+CD56+NKG2C+, CD3+CD56+NKG2C- and CD3+CD56-NKG2C+ were TCR beta-sequenced. Also leading the CD3+CD56-NKG2C+ fraction in a few donors were these clonotypes.

The genes are TRBV5-1 and TRBJ2-2; a weak D match, TRBD1 (6 bases). Source material: CD4+ T cells sorted from blood. The sequence derives from a woman aged 18 to 35 in good health. CDR3 residues: CASSTRGFDGELFF. The CDR3 bases are TGCGCCAGCAGCACCAGGGGCTTCGACGGGGAGCTGTTTTTT.